The rows below give T cell receptor beta chains drawn from one sample of a study of T-cell memory formation after mild COVID-19. TCRdb reanalysed the 5' RACE reads using MiXCR and keeps one entry per CDR3 protein. Of around 340,000 distinct CDR3 sequences in the sample, about 15% were seen once. Sequencing was carried out using PBMCs or a T cell subset sorted from them (not recorded which). The receptor source for this set is a man in his late teens or twenties who had mild COVID-19 (a few samples of this study predate the infection). Cell type and time point are not known. Each CDR3 is given with its conserved first and last residue. A D gene is named only where the DNA matches it firmly. Expanded clones are given a class, and other clones once, few, many or no size at all.

TRBJ2-1 TRBD2 few TRBV10-2 CASRRVMSSGGLHNEQFF TGCGCCAGCAGGAGGGTGATGTCTAGCGGGGGGTTACATAATGAGCAGTTCTTC
TRBJ2-7 . . TRBV30 CAWSAIDRPPFYEQYF TGTGCCTGGAGTGCCATCGACAGGCCACCCTTTTACGAGCAGTACTTC
TRBJ1-5 . few TRBV20-1 CSAVTGLNQPQHF TGCAGTGCTGTAACAGGCTTGAATCAGCCCCAGCATTTT
TRBJ1-6 . many TRBV7-9 CASSQDRSRSPLHF TGTGCCAGCAGCCAGGACAGAAGTCGTTCACCCCTCCACTTT
TRBJ2-5 TRBD2 once TRBV4-2 CASSQGERGGIETQYF TGTGCCAGCAGCCAAGGCGAGCGGGGGGGTATAGAGACCCAGTACTTC
TRBJ1-2 . . TRBV7-9 CASSLVRAGTNYGYTF TGTGCCAGCAGCTTAGTTCGGGCAGGAACTAACTATGGCTACACCTTC
TRBJ2-5 TRBD2 . TRBV7-7 CASSLAGGNGETQYF TGTGCTAGCAGCCTAGCGGGGGGGAACGGGGAGACCCAGTACTTC
TRBJ2-7 TRBD2 few TRBV13 CASSSWTSGGNSYEQYF TGTGCCAGCAGCTCTTGGACTAGCGGGGGCAATTCCTACGAGCAGTACTTC
TRBJ2-3 . few TRBV9 CASSVGLGGSDTQYF TGTGCCAGCAGCGTAGGACTAGGGGGTTCAGATACGCAGTATTTT
TRBJ2-2 TRBD2 . TRBV9 CASSVATSGGNTGELFF TGTGCCAGCAGCGTAGCCACTAGCGGGGGAAACACCGGGGAGCTGTTTTTT
TRBJ2-2 . . TRBV5-1 CASSAPQGWSGPGELFF TGCGCCAGCAGCGCGCCCCAGGGTTGGAGTGGTCCCGGGGAGCTGTTTTTT
TRBJ2-2 . few TRBV29-1 CSVEGGMGAGELFF TGCAGCGTTGAAGGGGGGATGGGGGCCGGGGAGCTGTTTTTT
TRBJ2-5 . few TRBV7-2 CASSSWAHYPETQYF TGTGCCAGCAGCTCGTGGGCGCACTACCCAGAGACCCAGTACTTC
TRBJ1-1 TRBD1 few TRBV4-3 CASSQEGTGNTEAFF TGCGCCAGCAGCCAAGAAGGGACAGGAAACACTGAAGCTTTCTTT
TRBJ2-1 TRBD1 . TRBV7-2 CASSLEDRAGHKQFF TGTGCCAGCAGCTTAGAGGACAGGGCGGGCCACAAGCAGTTCTTC
TRBJ2-1 . . TRBV4-3 CASSHDRMQAGYNEQFF TGCGCCAGCAGCCACGACAGGATGCAAGCGGGGTACAATGAGCAGTTCTTC
TRBJ1-1 . . TRBV5-1 CASSFNRKAFF TGCGCCAGCAGCTTCAACAGGAAAGCTTTCTTT
TRBJ2-5 TRBD2 . TRBV7-2 CASSFQRGGGETQYF TGTGCCAGCAGCTTCCAGCGGGGGGGCGGAGAGACCCAGTACTTC
TRBJ2-5 . . TRBV15 CATSDMFRGLETQYF TGTGCCACCAGCGATATGTTTCGGGGCTTAGAGACCCAGTACTTC
TRBJ1-1 TRBD1 . TRBV7-9 CASSGAGGTEAFF TGTGCCAGCAGCGGTGCAGGGGGCACTGAAGCTTTCTTT
TRBJ2-7 . . TRBV7-8 CASSYTAGSYEQYF TGTGCCAGCAGTTATACGGCGGGGTCCTACGAGCAGTACTTC
TRBJ2-5 . many TRBV7-2 CASSPRVRETQYF TGTGCCAGCAGCCCCAGGGTTCGGGAGACCCAGTACTTC
TRBJ2-7 . . TRBV2 CASRYSYEQYF TGTGCCAGCAGGTACTCGTACGAGCAGTACTTC
TRBJ2-1 . . TRBV9 CASSVAEQNEQFF TGTGCCAGCAGCGTAGCTGAACAGAATGAGCAGTTCTTC
TRBJ2-3 TRBD1 . TRBV18 CASSLVDRGPHTQYF TGTGCCAGCTCACTTGTCGACAGGGGGCCACATACGCAGTATTTT